Presented here are 24 T cell receptor beta chains from one specimen sequenced in a study of cytomegalovirus exposure and HLA in healthy donors. Primers for the PCR totalled 60 Vbeta and 13 Jbeta. TCRdb's table, derived via immunoSEQ multiplex PCR, lists solely in-frame clones and lacks some. Here the sample spans about 60,000 clones, 70% to 90% being singletons. Specimen: PBMCs. The receptor source for this set is a man aged 18 to 29 in good health and CMV-seronegative.

Relative to its sample, this clone is medium-sized (0.01 to 0.1%). The chain carries TRBV6-4 and TRBJ2-3, with 10 bases lining up with TRBD1. CDR1 is MRHNA and CDR2 is SNTAGT in the germline V gene. The V segment lost 2 bases and the J segment 1 base; nucleotides outside the gene matches: 0. The CDR3 spans 15 residues. DNA for the CDR3: TGTGCCAGCAGTGACGGGACAGGGGGCACAGATACGCAGTATTTT. Translated: CASSDGTGGTDTQYF.

The rearrangement links TRBV4-2 to TRBJ2-1, with 9 bases lining up with TRBD2. The CDR3 runs to 16 residues. Germline-derived CDR1 and CDR2 are LGHNA and YNFKEQ. The J segment lost 7 bases and the V segment lost 0 bases, leaving 7 bases of the junction unmatched. For the CDR3, the DNA is TGTGCCAGCAGCCAAGAGCTCGCGGGGGGGCCGAATGAGCAGTTCTTC. Translated: CASSQELAGGPNEQFF.

The rearrangement uses TRBV11-2 and TRBJ2-2; 7 nucleotides match TRBD2. Per the germline V gene, CDR1 is SGHAT and CDR2 is FQNNGV. The CDR3 has 16 residues. The V segment lost 1 base and the J segment 4 bases; nucleotides outside the gene matches: 6. The CDR3, as DNA: TGTGCCAGCAGCTTAGTGGGGGGGTTGGGCACCGGGGAGCTGTTTTTT. Protein sequence: CASSLVGGLGTGELFF.

V is TRBV9 and J is TRBJ2-4; TRBD2 might be the D (6 bases). The CDR3 is 13 residues long. Trimming stripped 10 bases from V and 7 bases from J, with 18 bases between. CDR1 and CDR2 from the germline V gene are SGDLS and YYNGEE. CDR3 in amino acids: CASSMGGGNIQYF. The CDR3 DNA reads as TGTGCCTCCTCCATGGGGGGTGGGAACATTCAGTACTTC.

This clone was seen once. This sequence joins TRBV5-1 and TRBJ2-5; D not certain. Looked up from germline, CDR1 is SGHRS and CDR2 is YFSETQ. The CDR3 extends over 13 amino acids. The V and J ends lost 0 bases and 3 bases respectively, with 6 bases between them. The CDR3 is CASSLAAEETQYF. CDR3 in DNA: TGCGCCAGCAGCTTGGCCGCGGAAGAGACCCAGTACTTC. The variable domain in full, completed from reference TRBV5-1 and TRBJ2-5, reads KAGVTQTPRYLIKTRGQQVTLSCSPISGHRSVSWYQQTPGQGLQFLFEYFSETQRNKGNFPGRFSGRQFSNSRSEMNVSTLELGDSALYLCASSLAAEETQYFGPGTRLLVL.

This clone was observed a single time. This chain connects TRBV2 to TRBJ1-1; TRBD1 matches at 7 bases. The trim removed 6 bases at V and 10 bases at J, leaving 14 bases unmatched. The CDR3 extends over 14 amino acids. Germline assignment: CDR1 SNHLY and CDR2 FYNNEI. The CDR3 region is CASRGLRDSQRAFF. As DNA, the CDR3 is TGTGCCAGCAGAGGTCTCCGGGACAGCCAACGAGCTTTCTTT.

This rearrangement joins TRBV10-1 to TRBJ1-1; no clear D gene. Germline CDR1 and CDR2: WNHNN and SYGVQD (reference sequence). The CDR3 extends over 14 amino acids. Trimming took 2 bases from V and 5 from J, leaving 12 bases between them. In nucleotides, the CDR3 is TGCGCCAGCAGTGAGGAGGGTGAGGTTACTGAAGCTTTCTTT. This gives the protein CASSEEGEVTEAFF.

Notes on this clone: No conserved phenylalanine or tryptophan is present at the end of the CDR3, so a read error is the likely explanation. The chain recombines TRBV6-5 with TRBJ1-6; no clear D. Trimming removed 6 bases from V and 12 bases from J, with 9 bases in between. In germline, CDR1 is MNHEY, CDR2 SVGAGI. The CDR3 extends over 11 amino acids. The CDR3 DNA reads TGTGCCAGCAGGATGGGCGAACCCCTCCACGTT. Protein sequence: CASRMGEPLHV.

The chain has TRBV4-1 and TRBJ1-2; D unresolved. Germline lookup yields CDR1 MGHRA and CDR2 YSYEKL. The CDR3 runs to 13 residues. The ends were cut back, 4 bases at V and 7 bases at J, with 13 bases in the middle. The DNA for the CDR3 is TGCGCCAGCAGCCTCCAAGCGGGCACTGGCTACACCTTC. Its protein is CASSLQAGTGYTF.

Worth noting for this clone: A read error is likely, as this CDR3 ends without the conserved phenylalanine or tryptophan. This chain joins TRBV4-1 and TRBJ1-1; D is perhaps TRBD1 (5 bases). Deletions cut 1 base from V and 0 bases from J, with 15 bases between. The germline V gene encodes CDR1 MGHRA and CDR2 YSYEKL. This CDR3 has 17 residues. The CDR3 region has the DNA TGCGCCAGCAGCCAAGTCAGGACACCAACCATGAACACTGAAGCTTTCGTT. Its translation is CASSQVRTPTMNTEAFV.

The chain couples TRBV5-1 to TRBJ2-3, with D uncertain. The CDR3 contains 15 residues. V dropped 2 bases and J dropped 2 bases, with 12 bases sitting between them. Germline CDR1 and CDR2: SGHRS and YFSETQ. CDR3: CASSLRDPPTDTQYF. The CDR3 nucleotides read TGCGCCAGCAGCTTAAGAGATCCCCCCACAGATACGCAGTATTTT.

The J gene is TRBJ1-2, the V gene TRBV30; D gene ambiguous. Trimming took off 5 bases at V and 4 bases at J, with 20 bases between the two ends. The CDR3 is 15 residues long. Germline V gene lookup returns CDR1 GTSNPN and CDR2 SVGIG (reference sequence). CDR3 loop: CAWGRTELGFYGYTF. The CDR3, as DNA: TGTGCCTGGGGCAGGACTGAGCTGGGTTTCTATGGCTACACCTTC.

This clone was seen only a few times. The chain carries TRBV6-5 and TRBJ1-1, with D maybe TRBD1 (6 bases). The CDR3 runs 14 residues. Trimming took 6 bases from V and 14 from J, leaving 25 bases between them. CDR1 is MNHEY and CDR2 is SVGAGI in the germline V gene. CDR3 protein: CASRPISPGQGDFF. The CDR3 region has the DNA TGTGCCAGCAGACCAATTAGTCCGGGACAAGGGGACTTCTTT.

J is TRBJ1-2 and V is TRBV5-4; weak D call: TRBD1 (5 bases). This CDR3 has 13 residues. CDR1 is SGHNT, CDR2 YYREEE, per germline (reference sequence). V lost 5 bases, J lost 4 bases, and 12 bases lay in between. The CDR3 DNA is TGTGCCAGCAGTGGCCGGGACTCCTATGGCTACACCTTC. It yields the protein CASSGRDSYGYTF.

The rearrangement joins TRBV5-1 to TRBJ1-2; D is perhaps TRBD1 (6 bases). The V end lost 0 bases, the J end lost 8 bases, and 14 bases lay between the germline ends. The CDR3 length is 14 residues. From germline, CDR1 is SGHRS and CDR2 YFSETQ. CDR3 residues: CASSLADSRGGYTF. The CDR3 region has the DNA TGCGCCAGCAGCTTGGCGGACAGCAGAGGCGGCTACACCTTC.

The V and J genes are TRBV4-1 and TRBJ2-7; no firm D call. This CDR3 is built from 14 residues. With 3 bases removed from V and 3 bases from J, the gap between germline ends came to 12 bases. Germline V gene lookup returns CDR1 MGHRA and CDR2 YSYEKL. CDR3: CASSHLSPDYEQYF. In nucleotides, the CDR3 is TGCGCCAGCAGCCACCTAAGTCCTGACTACGAGCAGTACTTC.

The CDR3 coding sequence is TGTGCCAGCAGCCAAGAGGGACAGGGCTCCTACGAGCAGTACTTC. Its translation: CASSQEGQGSYEQYF. V gene TRBV4-2 combines with J gene TRBJ2-7; TRBD1 matches 9 bases. Trimming cost V 0 bases and J 0 bases; bases outside gene matches: 0. Looked up from germline, CDR1 is LGHNA and CDR2 is YNFKEQ. The CDR3 length is 15 residues.

V usage is TRBV5-1 and J usage is TRBJ1-1; TRBD1 agrees at 8 bases. Germline-derived CDR1 and CDR2 are SGHRS and YFSETQ. CDR3 length equals 14 residues. Trimming took 4 bases from V and 5 from J; bases not matched to a gene: 7. As DNA, the CDR3 is TGCGCCAGCAGCGGAACAGGGGGTTCGACTGAAGCTTTCTTT. It codes for CASSGTGGSTEAFF.

The V gene is TRBV29-1, the J gene TRBJ1-2; weak D call: TRBD1 (6 bases). The CDR3 loop spans 14 amino acids. Trimming left V 3 bases short and J 8 bases short, with 19 bases between. Germline assignment: CDR1 SQVTM and CDR2 ANQGSEA. CDR3 sequence reads: CSVDGDTPVEGYTF. The CDR3 DNA sequence: TGCAGCGTTGATGGGGACACCCCCGTCGAGGGCTACACCTTC.

This sequence joins TRBV7-2 and TRBJ1-5, with D hard to call. The CDR3 length is 13 residues. V was trimmed by 1 base and J by 7 bases, leaving 8 bases between them. Germline V gene sequence: CDR1 SGHTA, CDR2 FQGNSA. CDR3 in DNA: TGTGCCAGCAGCTTAGACGCAGTCCAGCCCCAGCATTTT. Its protein product is CASSLDAVQPQHF.

As to this clone: Distinct nucleotide sequences in the sample also encode this CDR3. The CDR3 bases are TGTGCCTGGAGTGTACTAGGGCTCGGGGAGCAGTACTTC. It is translated as CAWSVLGLGEQYF. The V gene is TRBV30, the J gene TRBJ2-7; D may be TRBD2 (5 bases). The V gene's germline CDR1 is GTSNPN and CDR2 SVGIG (reference sequence). Trimming pared 0 bases from V and 7 bases from J, leaving 13 bases between. The CDR3 totals 13 residues.

The rearrangement uses TRBV11-3 and TRBJ2-7; tentatively, D is TRBD1 (5 bases). V dropped 0 bases and J dropped 1 base, with 13 bases sitting between them. Germline loops: CDR1 SGHNT, CDR2 YENEEA. The CDR3 runs to 16 residues. The CDR3 reads CASSLDMDTGSYEQYF. The CDR3 region has the DNA TGTGCCAGCAGCTTAGATATGGACACCGGGTCCTACGAGCAGTACTTC.

V usage is TRBV7-2 and J usage is TRBJ2-2; 9 bases align to TRBD1. CDR3 size: 14 residues. J gave up 7 bases and V 5 bases, and 5 bases lay outside the gene matches. Germline CDR1 reads SGHTA; CDR2 reads FQGNSA. This chain's CDR3 is CASSGDRAVGELFF. The CDR3 coding sequence is TGTGCCAGCAGCGGGGACAGGGCGGTCGGGGAGCTGTTTTTT.

V usage is TRBV7-3 and J usage is TRBJ2-6, with a possible D match to TRBD2 (5 bases). V gave up 5 bases and J gave up 12 bases, with 17 bases separating them. This CDR3 spans 14 amino acids. Germline CDR1 and CDR2: SGHTA and FQGTGA. The CDR3 bases are TGTGCCAGCAGCCCGACAACCCCGAGGGCCGTCCTGACTTTC. It translates to CASSPTTPRAVLTF.